What follows describes a single T cell receptor beta chain. The antigen it recognizes is unknown. One base away there is no much larger clone; base qualities are not given. This specimen comes from a study of shared clonotypes between healthy human individuals (dated by TCRdb to 2020 to 2021). Notes on the research overall: A couple of women and a few men aged 18 to 49 years were included in the cohort. To estimate repertoire size and how much clonotype sharing occurs between individuals, the study deeply sequenced the blood TCR repertoires of 4 to 6 healthy adults. Leukapheresis yielded between about 0.9 and 9.5 billion PBMCs per donor. Libraries were prepared and TCR repertoires were sequenced by different laboratories using diverse techniques, in order to increase sequencing depth and limit assay-specific biases. For each donor, CD4 naive and CD4 memory were each run on three plates, CD8 naive on two plates, and CD8 memory on one plate.

Its CDR3 holds 13 amino acids, cysteine through phenylalanine. Of the read, only the CDR3 DNA is kept; its 39 bases are in frame from base 1. CDR1 is given as KGHSH and CDR2 as LQKENI, both from the germline V gene. At the junction V is shortened by 3 bases and J by 7 bases, with 12 bases in between. Findings and caveats that apply to the study as a whole: Naive subsets generally had larger estimated clonotype richness than memory subsets. Incomplete sequencing was indicated by rarefaction of sorted-subset datasets, despite the large sequencing depth. Because the study included a small number of donors, the genetic and exposure-history diversity represented was limited. Only blood was sampled, and tissue TCR repertoires likely differ from those in blood. Pairwise subsampling indicated that sequencing depth was expected to affect the degree of clonotype sharing among donors. Sharing across a few donors was observed for about 5% of naive CD4, about 4% of naive CD8, over 2% of memory CD4, and about 0.4% of memory CD8 clonotypes. Compared with non-shared clonotypes, the clonotypes found in all four sorted-subset donors had higher generation probabilities.

The donors were healthy, HIV-negative adults with no recently reported acute infections or vaccinations. All donors were Caucasian adults living in Nashville, Tennessee, USA. CD4+ T cells were enriched by magnetic negative selection; naive cells were then positively selected on CD45RA, and the negative fraction formed the memory subset. Blood was obtained by leukapheresis, after which PBMCs were separated by Ficoll-Histopaque density gradient centrifugation and cryopreserved in liquid nitrogen vapor phase. Purity and quantity of every magnetically sorted T cell population were checked by analytical flow cytometry. From each sorted fraction, genomic DNA was isolated and quantified by UV absorbance on a Nanodrop 2000c. Using the deep immunoSEQ assay, multiplex PCR amplified TCR CDR3 regions from genomic DNA. Genomic DNA extracted from each cell subset was distributed evenly over all wells of several immunoSEQ 96-well plates, and each plate served as one replicate. For sorted subsets, about 220 ng of genomic DNA, equivalent to roughly 33,000 T cell genomes, went into each replicate PCR. The purified libraries were quantified using a Qubit 3.0 fluorometer, sized with a Bioanalyzer 2100, and then quantified again using the KAPA Library Quantification kit. A separate single-read 150-cycle Illumina NextSeq 550 flow cell was used to sequence each immunoSEQ 96-well plate. The study's own analysis went as follows. The immunoSEQ output contained only junctional sequences without quality scores, so filtering could not match that applied to full-length reads. Sequences were annotated with PyIR, a Python wrapper for IgBLAST v1.9, and V/J genes and CDR3 were assigned using IMGT germline references. Reads with weak V/J assignments (E-value above 1e-6), missing CDR3, stop codons, out-of-frame junctions, or ambiguous translated residues were removed. V3J clonotypes were defined by identical inferred V gene, J gene, and CDR3 amino acid sequence. To compute the percentage overlap between repertoires, the number of shared unique clonotypes was divided by the size of the smaller repertoire. RTK rarefaction, the Chao1 estimator, and Recon v2.1 estimates of unobserved clonotypes were used to assess repertoire richness. OLGA was used to compute generation probabilities for all TCRbeta clonotypes that the gDNA method yielded from a few donors. Here the immuneACCESS table is served through TCRdb, limited to in-frame sequences with V and J called. Missing clones are a known gap in these copies; in checked studies unresolved V genes cover under half, and the rest lacks a known reason. V, J and clone size reflect that table, while D and trimming were determined from the DNA. The sample data list some 2,500,000 clones, and approximately 93% of these were observed just once. 0.35% to 0.45% of the sample goes to the ten largest clones.

Rearrangement joined TRBV18 to TRBJ1-2; the D gene is possibly TRBD1, with 6 bases matching. Sample: naive CD4+ T cells from PBMCs. The sample's cell subset or site, from its label and the paper: CD45RA+ positively selected. The receptor was isolated from a man aged 18-30 years in good health. Some clones in this sample may be carry-over from other donors' samples. In nucleotides, the sequence is TGTGCCAGCTCACCCTACAGGGTCGGTGGCTACACCTTC. Its product reads: CASSPYRVGGYTF.